This TCR beta chain comes out of a study of glioma-infiltrating T cells. Study conclusions and caveats: CDR3 overlap between tissue and blood was very small. Above-expected tissue-blood divergence occurred in all gliomas, most in low-grade ones.

The CDR3 covers 16 residues. In germline, CDR1 is DFQATT, CDR2 SNEGSKA (reference sequence). V shed 5 bases and J 3 bases; nucleotides not matched to a gene: 11. The iRepertoire nested amplicon-rescue multiplex PCR amplified TCR alpha and beta CDR3s from RNA. Tissue mRNA or PBMC total RNA, roughly 100-400 ng, went into one-step reverse transcription and amplification. MiXCR was run by TCRdb on the multiplex PCR reads, yielding one entry per CDR3 protein. The repertoire holds under 150,000 distinct CDR3 sequences, with around 42% as singletons. As concerns this clonotype: Antigen specificity is unknown.

Sequenced input: glioma tissue, nonneoplastic brain tissue, or PBMCs (not recorded which). The source of this sequence is a human donor with low-grade glioma or glioblastoma, undergoing nonglioma brain surgery, or in good health (not recorded which). The chain has TRBV20-1 and TRBJ1-5; 9 nucleotides align to TRBD1. The CDR3 reads CSAAPGQGVINQPQHF. CDR3 nucleotide sequence: TGCAGTGCTGCCCCGGGACAGGGTGTTATCAATCAGCCCCAGCATTTT.